One T cell receptor (beta chain) is described in this entry. Its antigen is unidentified. The data were obtained in a study of T cell responses to AZD1222 COVID-19 vaccine. Notes on the study in general: Variant regions that are unmutated are reportedly the target of nearly half of spike-specific TCRs.

Per germline, CDR1 MNHNS and CDR2 SASEGT. The CDR3 spans 16 residues. Trimming took 4 bases from V and 1 from J; bases not matched to a gene: 7. The table came from immunoSEQ multiplex PCR; TCRdb's copy has only in-frame clones and leaves some out. The sample shows 200,000 or so clones, roughly 92% of them seen only once. The rearrangement uses TRBV6-1 and TRBJ2-5, with TRBD1 matching over 9 bases. Sequencing used peripheral blood, obtained on day 0 of AZD1222 vaccination. The receptor comes from an adult in good health. This CDR3 reads CASSGRDRESQETQYF. The CDR3, as DNA: TGTGCCAGCAGTGGCCGGGACAGGGAGTCCCAAGAGACCCAGTACTTC.